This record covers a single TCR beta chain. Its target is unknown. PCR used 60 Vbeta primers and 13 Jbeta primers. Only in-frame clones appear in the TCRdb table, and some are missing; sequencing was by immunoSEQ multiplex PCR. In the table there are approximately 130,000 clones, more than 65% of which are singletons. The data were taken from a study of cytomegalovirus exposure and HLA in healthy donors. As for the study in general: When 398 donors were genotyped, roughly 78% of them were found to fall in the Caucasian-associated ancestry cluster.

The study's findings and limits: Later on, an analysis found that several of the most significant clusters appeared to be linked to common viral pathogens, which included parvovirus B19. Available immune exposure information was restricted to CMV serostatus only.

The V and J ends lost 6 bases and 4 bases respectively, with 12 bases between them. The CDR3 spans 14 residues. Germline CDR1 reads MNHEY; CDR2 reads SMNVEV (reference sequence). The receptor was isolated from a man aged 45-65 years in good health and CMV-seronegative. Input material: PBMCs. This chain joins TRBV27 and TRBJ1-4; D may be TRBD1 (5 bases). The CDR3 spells CASRGRLDNEKLFF. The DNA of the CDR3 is TGTGCCAGCAGGGGGCGCCTGGATAATGAAAAACTGTTTTTT.